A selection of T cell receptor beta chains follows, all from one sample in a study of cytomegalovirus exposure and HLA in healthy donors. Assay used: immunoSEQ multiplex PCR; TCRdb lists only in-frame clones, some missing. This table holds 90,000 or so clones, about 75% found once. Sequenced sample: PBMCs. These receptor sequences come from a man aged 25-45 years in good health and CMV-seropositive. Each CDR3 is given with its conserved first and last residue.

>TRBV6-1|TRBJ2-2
CASRRTGTNTGELFF
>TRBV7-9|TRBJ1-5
CASSPGTSSGQPQHF
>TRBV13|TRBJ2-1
CASSTPGPRGSGNEQFF
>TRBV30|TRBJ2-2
CAWQWGTANTGELFF
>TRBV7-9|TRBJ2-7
CASSPKTYEQYF
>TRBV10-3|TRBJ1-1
CAISFGQGRNTEAFF
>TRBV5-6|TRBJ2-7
CASSLEGREQYF
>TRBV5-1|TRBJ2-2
CASSLEMGQDWTGELFF
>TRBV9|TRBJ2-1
CASSVGGGATNEQFF
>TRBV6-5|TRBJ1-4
CASQGSFREKLFF
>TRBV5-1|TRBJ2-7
CASSLASASGREQYF
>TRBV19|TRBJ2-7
CASSIKGLDNEQYF
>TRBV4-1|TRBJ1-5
CASSQGDSGGQPQHF
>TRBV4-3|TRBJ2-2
CASSPITGASGELFF
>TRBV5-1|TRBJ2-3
CASSLELASGRRSDTQYF
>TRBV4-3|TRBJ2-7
CASSQDRWTGREQYF
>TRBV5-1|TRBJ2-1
CASSLGASESNEQFF
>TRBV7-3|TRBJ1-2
CASSLWGQGAWGGYTF
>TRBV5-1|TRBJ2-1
CASSLGLAGGDNEQFF
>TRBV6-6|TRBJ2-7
CASSYYRGTYEQYF
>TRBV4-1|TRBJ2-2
CASSQAGGQGANTGELFF
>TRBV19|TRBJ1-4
CASSTDRGLATNEKLFF
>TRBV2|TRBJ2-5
CASSYTDQETQYF
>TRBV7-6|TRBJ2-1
CASSLGVAAYNEQFF
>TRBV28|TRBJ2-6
CASHSQGAGANVLTF
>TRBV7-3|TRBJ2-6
CASSLTFWQGGSGANVLTF
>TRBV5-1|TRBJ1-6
CASSLAQQAFFGSYNSPLHF
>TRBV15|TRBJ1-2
CATSRGSQGVNYGYTF
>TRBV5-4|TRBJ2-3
CASSIPSGGNTDTQYF
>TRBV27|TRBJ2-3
CASSLSGGGMPDTQYF
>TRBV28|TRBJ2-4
CASSLGQLKNIQYF
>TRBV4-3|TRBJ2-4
CASSPGYSPAKNIQYF
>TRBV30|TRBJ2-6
CAWSRLAGANVLTF
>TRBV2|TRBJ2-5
CASSENFGEATYF
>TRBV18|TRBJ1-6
CASSPEPGSSPLHF
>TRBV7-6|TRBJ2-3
CASSPRFSGGISTDTQYF